This T cell receptor (beta chain) was identified in a study of blood T cell repertoires in COVID-19. Study at large: There were acute and convalescent COVID-19 samples, and they came from the United States, Italy and Spain.

Germline lookup yields CDR1 DFQATT and CDR2 SNEGSKA (reference sequence). V was cut by 3 bases and J by 5 bases, with 7 bases left in between. The CDR3 covers 11 residues. Per the study methods: Estimation of nucleated cell counts relied on the amplification of reference gene primers. Data came from immunoSEQ multiplex PCR; TCRdb stores just in-frame clones and leaves some out. The V and J calls and clone size were taken over from that table, and D and trimming were inferred from the DNA. The repertoire holds roughly 99,000 clones, with 89% as singletons. Sample: peripheral blood. The sequence derives from a man aged 40-49 years with active or convalescent COVID-19. The chain has TRBV20-1 and TRBJ2-5; D call uncertain. The CDR3 nucleotides read TGCAGTGCTAGCGTGGAGGAGACCCAGTACTTC. It codes for CSASVEETQYF.